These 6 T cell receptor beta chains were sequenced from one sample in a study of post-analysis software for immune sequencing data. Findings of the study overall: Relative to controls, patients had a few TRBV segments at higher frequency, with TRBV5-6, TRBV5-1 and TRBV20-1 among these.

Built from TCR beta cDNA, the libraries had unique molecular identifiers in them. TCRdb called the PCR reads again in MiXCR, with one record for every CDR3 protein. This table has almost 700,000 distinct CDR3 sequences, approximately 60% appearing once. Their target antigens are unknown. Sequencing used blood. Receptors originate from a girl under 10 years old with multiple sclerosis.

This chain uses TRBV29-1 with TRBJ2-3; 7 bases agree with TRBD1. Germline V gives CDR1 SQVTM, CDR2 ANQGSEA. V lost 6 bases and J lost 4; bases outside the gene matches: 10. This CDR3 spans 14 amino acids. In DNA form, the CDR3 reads TGCAGCGTCCAGACAGGGTGGTGGGCAGATACGCAGTATTTT. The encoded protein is CSVQTGWWADTQYF.

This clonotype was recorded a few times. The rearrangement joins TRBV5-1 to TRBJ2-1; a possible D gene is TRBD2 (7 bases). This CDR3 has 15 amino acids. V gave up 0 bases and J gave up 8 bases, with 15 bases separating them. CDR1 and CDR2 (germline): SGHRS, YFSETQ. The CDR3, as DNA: TGCGCCAGCAGCTTGGGGACTAGAGGGGGGGATGAGCAGTTCTTC. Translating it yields CASSLGTRGGDEQFF.

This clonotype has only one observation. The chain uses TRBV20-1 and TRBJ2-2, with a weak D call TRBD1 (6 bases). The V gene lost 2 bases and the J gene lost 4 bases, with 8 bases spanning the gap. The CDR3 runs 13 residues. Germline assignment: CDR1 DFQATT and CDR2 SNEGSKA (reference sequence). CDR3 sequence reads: CSARQGSTGELFF. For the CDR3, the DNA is TGCAGTGCTAGACAGGGGAGCACCGGGGAGCTGTTTTTT.

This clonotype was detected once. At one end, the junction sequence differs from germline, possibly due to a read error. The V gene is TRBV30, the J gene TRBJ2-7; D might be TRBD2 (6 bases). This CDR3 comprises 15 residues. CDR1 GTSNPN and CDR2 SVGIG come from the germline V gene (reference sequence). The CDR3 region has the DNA TGCGCCTGGAGCAAAGATACACAGGCCGGGGGCGAGCAGTACTTC. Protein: CAWSKDTQAGGEQYF.

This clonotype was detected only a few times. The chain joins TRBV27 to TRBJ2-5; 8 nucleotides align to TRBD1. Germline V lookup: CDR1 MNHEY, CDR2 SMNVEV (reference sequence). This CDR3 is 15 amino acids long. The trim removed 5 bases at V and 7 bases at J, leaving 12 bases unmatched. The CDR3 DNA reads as TGTGCCAGCAGTCCCGAGGGACAGGCCCTGTGGACCCAGTACTTC. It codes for CASSPEGQALWTQYF.

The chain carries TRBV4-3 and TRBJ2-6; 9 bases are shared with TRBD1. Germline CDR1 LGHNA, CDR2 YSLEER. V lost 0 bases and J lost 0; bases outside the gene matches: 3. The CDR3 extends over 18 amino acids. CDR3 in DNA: TGCGCCAGCAGCCAAGAACAGGGGGCCGTCTCTGGGGCCAACGTCCTGACTTTC. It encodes CASSQEQGAVSGANVLTF.